This T cell receptor (beta chain) comes out of a study of Ad26.COV2.S vaccination and SARS-CoV-2 variants. Study-wide context: Donor was assigned to the Ad26.COV2.S arm of trial COV1001. Into the muscle, Ad26.COV2.S was dosed once or twice, 56 days apart.

The CDR3 is 18 residues long. The V end lost 3 bases, the J end lost 0 bases, and 15 bases lay between the germline ends. Germline CDR1 SGHAT, CDR2 FQNNGV. Some clones are missing from TCRdb's copy, which holds only in-frame ones; the method was immunoSEQ multiplex PCR. The table lists some 340,000 clones, more than 70% of them singletons. This sample's treatment: over 15 received Ad26.COV2.S at low or high dose, single or two shots; about 5 received placebo; per-sample allocation not given. Sampling happened 63 days after the first vaccine or placebo injection. Sequencing was performed on peripheral blood, taken in a trial of Ad26.COV2.S vaccine versus placebo. This chain connects TRBV11-2 to TRBJ2-6; D is possibly TRBD1 (6 bases). This clonotype originated in a person between 18 and 65 years old who received the Ad26.COV2.S COVID-19 vaccine or a placebo. For the CDR3, the DNA is TGTGCCAGCAGCTTCTTCGGGTCAGGGGACTCTGGGGCCAACGTCCTGACTTTC. Its translation: CASSFFGSGDSGANVLTF.